The 17 T cell receptor beta chains presented below share a single source sample, sequenced in a study of T cells in Graves' hyperthyroidism and ophthalmopathy. Researchers amplified the TCR beta CDR3 regions from RNA transcripts. HTBI primers drove first-round RT-PCR of the TCR CDR3. MiXCR, applied by TCRdb to the multiplex PCR reads, yields one record per CDR3 protein. This repertoire shows a few hundred thousand distinct CDR3 sequences, roughly 14% found once; its top ten account for about an eighth. Sequenced: blood. The origin of the receptors is a woman aged 40 to 50 with Graves' hyperthyroidism that later progressed to Graves' ophthalmopathy.

This clonotype showed up many times. J is TRBJ2-1 and V is TRBV19; D is tentatively TRBD1 or TRBD2 (5 bases each). CDR1 is LNHDA, CDR2 SQIVND, per germline (reference sequence). V lost 6 bases and J lost 2, with 17 bases in between. CDR3 length equals 16 residues. CDR3 region: CASSFFMRGAYNEQFF. The CDR3 DNA sequence: TGTGCCAGTAGCTTTTTCATGAGGGGCGCCTACAATGAGCAGTTCTTC.

The chain joins TRBV2 to TRBJ2-1; possibly TRBD2 for D (7 bases). The CDR3 is made up of 14 amino acids. Germline-derived CDR1 and CDR2 are SNHLY and FYNNEI. V lost 9 bases and J 9 bases, leaving 21 bases between the germline ends. The DNA for the CDR3 is TGTGCCAGGAACCGGGGGGCCCTAGCCACTGAGCAGTTCTTC. Encoded protein: CARNRGALATEQFF. Filled out from reference TRBV2 and TRBJ2-1, the complete variable domain reads EPEVTQTPSHQVTQMGQEVILRCVPISNHLYFYWYRQILGQKVEFLVSFYNNEISEKSEIFDDQFSVERPDGSNFTLKIRSTKLEDSAMYFCARNRGALATEQFFGPGTRLTVL.

This clonotype was counted between two and nine times. The genes are TRBV5-1 and TRBJ2-3, with D hard to call. Looked up from germline, CDR1 is SGHRS and CDR2 is YFSETQ. CDR3 length: 17 amino acids. V shed 2 bases and J shed 3 bases, with 19 bases lying between them. This CDR3 is CASSFLGPSSPTDTQYF. In DNA, the CDR3 is TGCGCCAGCAGCTTTTTAGGCCCCAGCAGCCCTACAGATACGCAGTATTTT.

This clonotype was seen ten or more times. The rearrangement joins TRBV5-1 to TRBJ1-1; D possibly corresponds to TRBD1 (5 bases). Germline assignment: CDR1 SGHRS and CDR2 YFSETQ. Deletions cut 1 base from V and 0 bases from J, with 16 bases between. The CDR3 totals 17 residues. Written as DNA, the CDR3 is TGCGCCAGCAGCTTGTGGAAGTTCGACAGCATGAACACTGAAGCTTTCTTT. It translates to CASSLWKFDSMNTEAFF.

CDR3 sequence reads: CASSLGGVALEFF. The DNA for the CDR3 is TGTGCCAGCAGCTTGGGAGGAGTAGCTTTGGAGTTCTTC. The chain couples TRBV5-6 to TRBJ2-1, with D uncertain. The CDR3 spans 13 residues. Germline CDR1 and CDR2: SGHDT and YYEEEE. Trimming shortened V by 0 bases and J by 14 bases, and 15 bases separated the two germline ends. Full variable domain (outside the CDR3, taken from reference TRBV5-6 and TRBJ2-1): DAGVTQSPTHLIKTRGQQVTLRCSPKSGHDTVSWYQQALGQGPQFIFQYYEEEERQRGNFPDRFSGHQFPNYSSELNVNALLLGDSALYLCASSLGGVALEFFGPGTRLTVL.

Note on this clonotype: A read error may be the cause here, since a much bigger clone is one base away. The chain carries TRBV29-1 and TRBJ2-7, with a weak D call TRBD1 (6 bases). CDR3 length: 15 amino acids. Germline CDR1 is SQVTM and CDR2 is ANQGSEA. The CDR3 DNA sequence: TGCAGCGTTGAAGATCAAGGGGGTCGGGGATACGAGCAGTGCTTC. Amino acids: CSVEDQGGRGYEQCF.

This clonotype occurred many times. The chain joins TRBV11-2 to TRBJ1-3, with a weak D call TRBD1 (6 bases). The germline V and J ends were trimmed by 6 bases and 4 bases, with 16 bases remaining between them. This CDR3 contains 15 residues. Germline V gene data show CDR1 as SGHAT and CDR2 as FQNNGV. CDR3 in DNA: TGTGCCAGCAGTTCCACAGGGACGTGGGGAAACACCATATATTTT. As protein: CASSSTGTWGNTIYF.

This clonotype has at least ten counts. The V call is TRBV19, the J call TRBJ1-5, with D maybe TRBD1 (6 bases). Between the trimmed V and J ends, which lost 3 bases and 0 bases, there was a span of 12 bases. Per germline, CDR1 LNHDA and CDR2 SQIVND (reference sequence). The CDR3 loop spans 16 amino acids. The CDR3 nucleotides read TGTGCCAGTAGTATTGTCCCAGGGGTTAGCAATCAGCCCCAGCATTTT. The encoded protein is CASSIVPGVSNQPQHF.

The chain uses TRBV19 and TRBJ1-5; 11 nucleotides match TRBD1. J lost 7 bases, V lost 6 bases, and 11 bases had no gene match. The germline gives CDR1 LNHDA, CDR2 SQIVND (reference sequence). CDR3 length: 16 amino acids. The CDR3 loop is CASSPRTGGSRQPQHF. In DNA, the CDR3 is TGTGCCAGTAGCCCCCGGACAGGGGGCTCAAGACAGCCCCAGCATTTT. The full variable domain, in which reference TRBV19 and TRBJ1-5 provide the parts outside the CDR3, is DGGITQSPKYLFRKEGQNVTLSCEQNLNHDAMYWYRQDPGQGLRLIYYSQIVNDFQKGDIAEGYSVSREKKESFPLTVTSAQKNPTAFYLCASSPRTGGSRQPQHFGDGTRLSIL.

In this sample, this clonotype turned up many times. The J gene is TRBJ2-5, the V gene TRBV6-2 or TRBV6-3; 7 bases are a match to TRBD1. The V segment lost 2 bases and the J segment 3 bases; nucleotides outside the gene matches: 3. The CDR3 spans 14 residues. The germline gives CDR1 MNHEY, CDR2 SVGEGT. The DNA of the CDR3 is TGTGCCAGCAGTTACGACAGGGTGAAAGAGACCCAGTACTTC. This translates into CASSYDRVKETQYF.

The chain carries TRBV20-1 and TRBJ2-1, with 16 bases matching TRBD2. The CDR3 covers 19 residues. V lost 4 bases and J lost 9; bases outside the gene matches: 18. Germline V gene data show CDR1 as DFQATT and CDR2 as SNEGSKA (reference sequence). The CDR3 here is CSAKSVTSGTSGRAGEQFF. Written as DNA, the CDR3 is TGCAGTGCTAAATCCGTTACTTCCGGGACTAGCGGGAGGGCCGGTGAGCAGTTCTTC.

This clonotype occurred once. A much larger clone lies one base from this, so it may be a read error. This chain connects TRBV4-1 to TRBJ2-1; D is unclear. The CDR3 sequence is 16 residues long. V was cut by 0 bases and J by 3 bases, with 12 bases left in between. Per germline, CDR1 MGHRA and CDR2 YSYEKL. For the CDR3, the DNA is TGCGCCAGCAGCCAAGAGGCTCAGCTCTACTACAATGAGCAGTTCTTC. Protein sequence: CASSQEAQLYYNEQFF.

This clonotype was seen a single time. This sequence joins TRBV20-1 and TRBJ1-6; possibly TRBD1 for D (6 bases). Per germline, CDR1 DFQATT and CDR2 SNEGSKA (reference sequence). Between the trimmed V and J ends, which lost 1 base and 0 bases, there was a span of 19 bases. This CDR3 is 19 amino acids long. CDR3 region: CSARAPGHLTSSYNSPLHF. CDR3 DNA sequence: TGCAGTGCTAGAGCCCCGGGACATCTCACGAGCTCCTATAATTCACCCCTCCACTTT.

This clonotype was found many times. V usage is TRBV6-1 and J usage is TRBJ2-3, with 12 bases that match TRBD2. Germline values: CDR1 MNHNS, CDR2 SASEGT. V dropped 4 bases and J dropped 6; count of bases not matched to a gene: 5. The CDR3 spans 15 residues. Written as DNA, the CDR3 is TGTGCCAGCAGTGGCCTAGCGGGAGGGCCCGATACGCAGTATTTT. Translation gives CASSGLAGGPDTQYF.

As regards this clonotype: It may be a read error: a sequence one base away is much more abundant. The CDR3 does not close with the conserved phenylalanine or tryptophan, likely indicating a read error. The chain uses TRBV12-3 or TRBV12-4 and TRBJ2-3, with 14 bases fitting TRBD2. With V trimmed by 6 bases and J by 4 bases, 6 bases remained unmatched. The CDR3 contains 16 residues. In DNA form, the CDR3 reads TGTGCCAGCAGCCGGACTAGCGGGAGGTCCGCAGATACGCAGTATTCT. It specifies CASSRTSGRSADTQYS.

The table lists this clonotype with many counts. The CDR3 spells CASSFGQEVPYEQYF. Here the CDR3 DNA reads TGTGCCAGCAGTTTCGGACAAGAGGTTCCATACGAGCAGTACTTC. The V call is TRBV28, the J call TRBJ2-7; TRBD1 is a possible D gene (5 bases). This CDR3 is built from 15 residues. CDR1 and CDR2 from the germline V gene are MDHEN and SYDVKM. Trimming took off 3 bases at V and 4 bases at J, with 16 bases between the two ends.

J is TRBJ2-5 and V is TRBV10-2, with a tentative D call TRBD1 (6 bases). The V gene's germline CDR1 is WSHSY and CDR2 SAAADI. Trimming removed 3 bases at V and 7 bases at J, with 15 bases between. CDR3 length equals 14 residues. The CDR3, as DNA: TGCGCCAGCAGTGAATCAGGGGTTTTGGGGACCCAGTACTTC. Translating gives CASSESGVLGTQYF.